This entry lists 23 T cell receptor beta chains sequenced from one sample in a study of T cell repertoires in cytomegalovirus infection. Using its own MiXCR run on the reads, TCRdb lists one record per CDR3 protein. In the table there are 830,000 or so distinct CDR3 sequences, 32% of which are singletons. These receptors lack a known antigen. This sample comprised cultured CD8+ T cells from PBMCs, obtained from culture after CMV antigen stimulation. Receptors were obtained from a human donor in good health (CMV status not recorded). Some clones in this sample may be carry-over from other donors' samples.

This clonotype was seen only once. V is TRBV20-1 and J is TRBJ2-1, with a tentative D call TRBD2 (6 bases). In germline, CDR1 is DFQATT, CDR2 SNEGSKA (reference sequence). The CDR3 consists of 13 residues. V lost 2 bases and J lost 5, with 10 bases in between. The chain's CDR3 is CSARTGGHNEQFF. CDR3 in DNA: TGCAGTGCTAGAACCGGGGGACACAATGAGCAGTTCTTC.

This clonotype was seen only a few times. This chain joins TRBV20-1 and TRBJ1-6; TRBD1 matches at 12 bases. The V segment lost 3 bases and the J segment 9 bases; nucleotides outside the gene matches: 6. Germline lookup yields CDR1 DFQATT and CDR2 SNEGSKA (reference sequence). This CDR3 contains 15 residues. The CDR3 loop reads CSASPGQGAISPLHF. CDR3 bases: TGCAGTGCTAGCCCGGGACAGGGGGCAATTTCACCCCTCCACTTT.

About this clonotype itself: Just one base apart from a much larger clone, this may be a read error. V and J are TRBV7-2 and TRBJ2-3; 10 positions agree with TRBD2. The CDR3 loop spans 16 amino acids. CDR1 and CDR2 (germline): SGHTA, FQGNSA. V lost 9 bases and J lost 3; bases outside the gene matches: 12. The CDR3, as DNA: TGTGCCAGGAGCAGACGAGCGGGGGGGAGAACAGATACGCAGTATTTT. This gives the protein CARSRRAGGRTDTQYF.

The CDR3 DNA reads as TGTGCCAGCAGCCACCCCGGGACAGTTGACACTGAAGCTTTCTTT. This encodes CASSHPGTVDTEAFF. The chain employs TRBV3-1 and TRBJ1-1; TRBD1 agrees at 7 bases. V trimming: 3 bases; J trimming: 3 bases; junction bases outside the gene matches: 7. CDR3 size: 15 residues. CDR1 LGHDT and CDR2 YNNKEL come from the germline V gene (reference sequence).

The rearrangement joins TRBV9 to TRBJ2-3; 7 bases fit TRBD2. With V trimmed by 3 bases and J by 2 bases, 9 bases remained unmatched. This CDR3 comprises 16 residues. The germline gives CDR1 SGDLS, CDR2 YYNGEE. CDR3 residues: CASSAPERDSTDTQYF. CDR3 nucleotide sequence: TGTGCCAGCAGCGCCCCTGAGCGGGATTCCACAGATACGCAGTATTTT.

This clonotype has at least ten counts. The chain combines TRBV7-6 with TRBJ2-5; TRBD2 matches 7 bases. Germline CDR1 is SGHVS and CDR2 is FNYEAQ. The CDR3 length is 16 residues. V lost 0 bases, J lost 1 base, and 5 bases stayed unmatched. The CDR3 DNA sequence: TGTGCCAGCAGCTTAGCGACGGGGACTACCCAAGAGACCCAGTACTTC. Translated: CASSLATGTTQETQYF.

The gene calls are TRBV7-3 and TRBJ2-1; 12 bases map to TRBD2. This CDR3 has 15 residues. Trimming at V came to 3 bases and at J to 7 bases, leaving 4 bases not matched to a gene. The germline gives CDR1 SGHTA, CDR2 FQGTGA. DNA for the CDR3: TGTGCCAGCAGCTTTCTAGCGGGGGGGCAGAATGAGCAGTTCTTC. Translation: CASSFLAGGQNEQFF.

The genes are TRBV9 and TRBJ1-6; D unresolved. The V end lost 5 bases, the J end lost 7 bases, and 7 bases lay between the germline ends. CDR1 SGDLS and CDR2 YYNGEE come from the germline V gene. This CDR3 comprises 12 residues. CDR3: CASRVGNSPLHF. The DNA for the CDR3 is TGTGCCAGCAGGGTTGGAAATTCACCCCTCCACTTT.

This chain links TRBV9 with TRBJ1-2; no reliable D call. Germline CDR1 SGDLS, CDR2 YYNGEE. The CDR3 totals 13 residues. Deletions cut 0 bases from V and 8 bases from J, with 11 bases between. The CDR3 DNA sequence: TGTGCCAGCAGCGTAGTGGGGAATCGGGGCTACACCTTC. Translating it yields CASSVVGNRGYTF.

Only a few counts were recorded for this clonotype. The genes are TRBV7-9 and TRBJ2-2; 8 nucleotides agree with TRBD1. Germline lookup yields CDR1 SEHNR and CDR2 FQNEAQ (reference sequence). This CDR3 is built from 15 residues. Germline trimming cut 5 bases from V and 6 bases from J; bases unmatched to any gene: 8. CDR3 sequence: CASSGRTGRAGELFF. Written as DNA, the CDR3 is TGTGCCAGCAGCGGACGGACAGGGCGGGCCGGGGAGCTGTTTTTT. The whole variable domain, filled in from reference TRBV7-9 and TRBJ2-2, reads DTGVSQNPRHKITKRGQNVTFRCDPISEHNRLYWYRQTLGQGPEFLTYFQNEAQLEKSRLLSDRFSAERPKGSFSTLEIQRTEQGDSAMYLCASSGRTGRAGELFFGEGSRLTVL.

This sequence joins TRBV20-1 and TRBJ1-2; tentatively, D is TRBD1 (5 bases). Germline V gene lookup returns CDR1 DFQATT and CDR2 SNEGSKA (reference sequence). The CDR3 is made up of 14 amino acids. V dropped 0 bases and J dropped 7 bases, with 15 bases sitting between them. CDR3 DNA: TGCAGTGCTAGAGACCGGGGCTCGGGCTCTGGCTACACCTTC. Its translation: CSARDRGSGSGYTF.

This clonotype was detected only a few times. The chain employs TRBV7-2 and TRBJ1-6; D call uncertain. Trimming pared 1 base from V and 5 bases from J, leaving 9 bases between. Germline CDR1 and CDR2: SGHTA and FQGNSA. The CDR3 contains 15 residues. CDR3 DNA sequence: TGTGCCAGCAGCTTAGGTTTGGGGAATAATTCACCCCTCCACTTT. Its protein product is CASSLGLGNNSPLHF.

This clonotype was detected a few times. The rearrangement uses TRBV7-9 and TRBJ1-1; possible D gene TRBD1, 5 bases. Germline CDR1 SEHNR, CDR2 FQNEAQ (reference sequence). V lost 0 bases, J lost 7 bases, and 12 bases lay in between. The CDR3 runs 14 residues. For the CDR3, the DNA is TGTGCCAGCAGCTTAGCGGGGGGGGACTTTGAAGCTTTCTTT. Translation: CASSLAGGDFEAFF.

The rearrangement uses TRBV19 and TRBJ1-2; TRBD1 matches 9 bases. The CDR3 is 13 amino acids. Per the germline V gene, CDR1 is LNHDA and CDR2 is SQIVND (reference sequence). CDR3 loop: CVTLGTGNYGYTF. In DNA, the CDR3 is TGTGTCACCCTCGGGACAGGGAACTATGGCTACACCTTC.

This chain connects TRBV7-9 to TRBJ1-3, with D possibly matching TRBD1 (6 bases). Per the germline V gene, CDR1 is SEHNR and CDR2 is FQNEAQ (reference sequence). V was cut by 4 bases and J by 4 bases, with 14 bases left in between. This CDR3 contains 15 residues. DNA of the CDR3: TGTGCCAGCAGCTCCGAACAGGGACCAGGAAACACCATATATTTT. It yields the protein CASSSEQGPGNTIYF.

The chain recombines TRBV6-2 or TRBV6-3 with TRBJ2-5; weak D call: TRBD1 (5 bases). V lost 5 bases and J 5 bases, leaving 15 bases between the germline ends. There are 14 residues in the CDR3. The germline V gene encodes CDR1 MNHEY and CDR2 SVGEGT. The DNA for the CDR3 is TGTGCCAGCAGTAAACGTCACAGGACGGAGACCCAGTACTTC. Translated, it gives CASSKRHRTETQYF.

This clonotype was recorded a few times. The chain employs TRBV7-3 and TRBJ2-5; D could derive from TRBD1 or TRBD2 (5 bases each). Looked up from germline, CDR1 is SGHTA and CDR2 is FQGTGA. The CDR3 has 16 amino acids. V was clipped by 2 bases and J by 0 bases, with 13 bases between them. The CDR3 protein is CASSLRRRGDQETQYF. The DNA of the CDR3 is TGTGCCAGCAGCTTACGCCGGAGAGGGGACCAAGAGACCCAGTACTTC.

The V and J genes are TRBV10-3 and TRBJ1-5, with a weak D call TRBD1 (5 bases). Germline CDR1 is ENHRY and CDR2 is SYGVKD. The CDR3 has 15 amino acids. With 10 bases removed from V and 2 bases from J, the gap between germline ends came to 18 bases. The CDR3 protein is CATGAGGYGNQPQHF. The CDR3 DNA sequence: TGTGCCACCGGGGCGGGGGGGTACGGCAATCAGCCCCAGCATTTT.

With respect to this clonotype: At one of its ends the junction is not consistent with the germline gene, which may arise from a read error. The rearrangement links TRBV4-1 to TRBJ2-1; TRBD2 is a possible D gene (6 bases). Germline assignment: CDR1 MGHRA and CDR2 YSYEKL. The length of the CDR3 is 13 residues. CDR3 DNA: TGTGCCAACAGTCGGCGGGGTTACAATGAGCAGTTCTTC. This gives the protein CANSRRGYNEQFF.

The chain recombines TRBV29-1 with TRBJ2-2; D uncertain. Germline V gives CDR1 SQVTM, CDR2 ANQGSEA. This CDR3 has 15 residues. The ends were cut back, 4 bases at V and 0 bases at J, with 12 bases in the middle. The CDR3 protein is CSVAGTHANTGELFF. For the CDR3, the DNA is TGCAGCGTTGCAGGTACTCACGCGAACACCGGGGAGCTGTTTTTT.

The rearrangement uses TRBV14 and TRBJ2-7; D is unclear. The V gene lost 0 bases and the J gene lost 2 bases, with 8 bases spanning the gap. The CDR3 spans 14 residues. Germline V CDR1 and CDR2: SGHDN, FVKESK. The CDR3 nucleotides read TGTGCCAGCAGCCAAGAACGACCCCCCTACGAGCAGTACGTC. It specifies CASSQERPPYEQYV.

This clonotype has just a few counts. The chain joins TRBV3-1 to TRBJ1-2; the D is unclear. This CDR3 has 12 residues. The germline V gene encodes CDR1 LGHDT and CDR2 YNNKEL (reference sequence). Trimming removed 7 bases at V and 5 bases at J, with 11 bases between. CDR3: CASTEGEYGYTF. CDR3 nucleotides: TGTGCCAGCACCGAGGGCGAGTATGGCTACACCTTC.

This clonotype was observed a handful of times. The chain couples TRBV27 to TRBJ2-1; 8 bases are shared with TRBD1. Germline V gives CDR1 MNHEY, CDR2 SMNVEV (reference sequence). The CDR3 has 18 residues. The J segment lost 2 bases and the V segment lost 8 bases, leaving 17 bases of the junction unmatched. CDR3 loop: CASGNPLRDRPPYNEQFF. The CDR3 DNA follows: TGTGCCAGCGGGAATCCCCTCCGGGACAGGCCTCCCTACAATGAGCAGTTCTTC.